This entry lists 4 T cell receptor beta chains sequenced from one sample in a study of blood T cell repertoires in COVID-19. Repertoires were generated with immunoSEQ multiplex PCR, while TCRdb's copy carries only in-frame clones and drops some. The sample shows almost 200,000 clones, 70% to 90% of them seen only once. Sequencing used peripheral blood. Source of these receptors: a woman aged 65 to 85 with acute or convalescent COVID-19.

The chain employs TRBV4-2 and TRBJ2-3; 7 bases agree with TRBD1. The ends lost 4 bases at V and 1 base at J; junction bases unmatched: 8. Per germline, CDR1 LGHNA and CDR2 YNFKEQ. The CDR3 is 16 amino acids. DNA of the CDR3: TGTGCCAGCAGCCCGACTCCCGGGACAGGCACAGATACGCAGTATTTT. This translates into CASSPTPGTGTDTQYF.

Here the CDR3 reads CASSITETPTEAFF. CDR3 DNA sequence: TGTGCCAGTAGTATAACTGAGACACCCACTGAAGCTTTCTTT. This chain uses TRBV19 with TRBJ1-1; D remains ambiguous. Germline lookup yields CDR1 LNHDA and CDR2 SQIVND (reference sequence). V was shortened by 2 bases and J by 4 bases, with 11 bases between the two germline ends. CDR3 length: 14 amino acids.

The chain links TRBV24-1 to TRBJ2-7; TRBD1 agrees at 7 bases. Germline lookup yields CDR1 KGHDR and CDR2 SFDVKD. The CDR3 covers 13 residues. Trimming removed 4 bases from V and 8 bases from J; junction bases left unmatched: 7. CDR3 loop: CATSEGTANQQYF. CDR3 nucleotide sequence: TGTGCCACCAGTGAGGGGACAGCGAATCAGCAGTACTTC.

The rearrangement links TRBV11-2 to TRBJ2-3; 11 bases are a match to TRBD1. J lost 4 bases, V lost 1 base, and 4 bases had no gene match. Germline assignment: CDR1 SGHAT and CDR2 FQNNGV. The CDR3 sequence is 16 residues long. This chain's CDR3 is CASSLGDRGSADTQYF. Here the CDR3 DNA reads TGTGCCAGCAGCTTAGGGGACAGGGGGTCGGCAGATACGCAGTATTTT.